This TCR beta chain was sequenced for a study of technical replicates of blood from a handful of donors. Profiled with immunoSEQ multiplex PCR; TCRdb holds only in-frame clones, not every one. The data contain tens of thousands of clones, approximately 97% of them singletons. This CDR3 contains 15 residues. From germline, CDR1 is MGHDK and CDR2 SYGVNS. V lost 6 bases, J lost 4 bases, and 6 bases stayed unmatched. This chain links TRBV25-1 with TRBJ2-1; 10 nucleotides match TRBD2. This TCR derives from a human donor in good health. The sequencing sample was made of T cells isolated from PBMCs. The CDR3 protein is CASSPSGGAYNEQFF. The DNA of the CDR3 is TGTGCCAGCAGCCCTAGCGGGGGAGCTTACAATGAGCAGTTCTTC.